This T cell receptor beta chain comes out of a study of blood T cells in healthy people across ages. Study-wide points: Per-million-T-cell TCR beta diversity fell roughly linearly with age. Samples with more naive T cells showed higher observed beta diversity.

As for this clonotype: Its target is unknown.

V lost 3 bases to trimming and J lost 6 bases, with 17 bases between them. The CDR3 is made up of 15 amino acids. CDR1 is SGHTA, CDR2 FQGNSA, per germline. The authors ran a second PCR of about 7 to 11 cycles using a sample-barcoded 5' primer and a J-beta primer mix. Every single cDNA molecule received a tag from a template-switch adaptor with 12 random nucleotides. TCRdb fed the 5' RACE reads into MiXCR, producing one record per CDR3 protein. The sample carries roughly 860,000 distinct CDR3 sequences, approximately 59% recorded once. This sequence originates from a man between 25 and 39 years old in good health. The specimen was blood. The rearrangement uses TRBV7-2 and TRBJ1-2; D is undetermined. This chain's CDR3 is CASSFKLADPNGYTF. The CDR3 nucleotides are TGTGCCAGCAGCTTTAAGCTCGCAGACCCCAATGGCTACACCTTC.